The sequence of this T cell receptor (beta chain) was determined in a study of PD-L1 blockade in urothelial cancer. Whole-study context: Blood was tested 3 weeks (second dose) and 6 weeks into treatment.

Generated by immunoSEQ multiplex PCR, the TCRdb table keeps only in-frame clones and is missing some. The sample yields some 120,000 clones, roughly 89% seen once. Germline trimming cut 2 bases from V and 3 bases from J; bases unmatched to any gene: 6. The CDR3 spans 15 residues. CDR1 is SGHRS, CDR2 YFSETQ, per germline. Time point given: peripheral blood 6 weeks after treatment start. The sequencing used PBMCs, collected around atezolizumab (anti-PD-L1) treatment. V usage is TRBV5-1 and J usage is TRBJ2-3; TRBD1 agrees at 7 bases. The sequence was collected from a man aged 60-69 years with urothelial cancer. The CDR3 region is CASSLQGSQTDTQYF. The CDR3 DNA follows: TGCGCCAGCAGCTTACAGGGGAGTCAGACAGATACGCAGTATTTT.